This is a list of T cell receptor beta chains from one sample in a study of shared clonotypes between healthy human individuals. Generated by immunoSEQ multiplex PCR, the TCRdb table keeps only in-frame clones and is missing some. Among around 320,000 clones listed, roughly 84% were seen once. The sample comprised memory CD8+ T cells sorted from blood. All receptors come from a man between 18 and 29 years old in good health. Both conserved end residues are part of each CDR3. D genes are given only for firm matches. Clone size is stated in some rows and not others, as once, few, many or a class when expanded.

>TRBJ2-7|-|TRBV28|-
CASSLDLYEQYF
TGTGCCAGCAGTTTAGACCTCTACGAGCAGTACTTC
>TRBJ1-5|-|TRBV2|-
CASSELGVLSNQPQHF
TGTGCCAGCAGTGAATTAGGGGTTCTTAGCAATCAGCCCCAGCATTTT
>TRBJ1-1|-|TRBV30|-
CAWSVGGWSEAFF
TGTGCCTGGAGTGTAGGGGGGTGGTCTGAAGCTTTCTTT
>TRBJ1-6|-|TRBV9|TRBD1
CASSPGRTGDSPLHF
TGTGCCAGCAGCCCCGGGAGGACAGGGGATTCACCCCTCCACTTT
>TRBJ2-7|-|TRBV15|-
CATSRDRAKSYEQYF
TGTGCCACCAGCAGAGATAGGGCCAAGTCCTACGAGCAGTACTTC
>TRBJ2-3|-|TRBV28|-
CASSFWGLLTDTQYF
TGTGCCAGCAGTTTTTGGGGGTTACTCACAGATACGCAGTATTTT
>TRBJ1-2|-|TRBV27|-
CASSITVPPNYGYTF
TGTGCCAGCAGTATAACAGTACCTCCTAACTATGGCTACACCTTC
>TRBJ2-1|-|TRBV6-5|-
CASSSRLVGGDNEQFF
TGTGCCAGCAGTTCGCGGTTGGTAGGGGGGGACAATGAGCAGTTCTTC
>TRBJ1-2|-|TRBV7-9|-
CASSANTGDINYGYTF
TGTGCCAGCAGCGCGAACACGGGGGATATTAACTATGGCTACACCTTC
>TRBJ2-7|-|TRBV5-1|-
CASSESAAGSSYEQYF
TGCGCCAGCAGCGAGTCGGCCGCCGGCAGCTCCTACGAGCAGTACTTC
>TRBJ2-7|-|TRBV29-1|TRBD2
CSVDGLAGGYEQYF
TGCAGCGTTGACGGGTTAGCGGGAGGCTACGAGCAGTACTTC
>TRBJ2-3|-|TRBV13|TRBD2
CASSPPGSGGNTQYF
TGTGCCAGCAGCCCTCCCGGATCGGGAGGAAATACGCAGTATTTT
>TRBJ2-5|-|TRBV5-4|-
CASSLVPEQETQYF
TGTGCCAGCAGCTTAGTCCCAGAACAAGAGACCCAGTACTTC
>TRBJ2-2|-|TRBV28|TRBD1
CASSSDYHGTGSGELFF
TGTGCCAGCAGTTCCGACTATCACGGGACAGGGTCCGGGGAGCTGTTTTTT
>TRBJ2-3|-|TRBV9|-
CASSVEGLTDTQYF
TGTGCCAGCAGCGTAGAAGGTCTCACAGATACGCAGTATTTT
>TRBJ2-3|-|TRBV10-3|-
CATLPLASSTDTQYF
TGTGCCACTCTCCCCCTAGCCTCTAGCACAGATACGCAGTATTTT
>TRBJ2-7|-|TRBV2|TRBD1
CASSTPRQGVGDEQYF
TGTGCCAGCAGTACGCCTCGACAGGGCGTTGGGGACGAGCAGTACTTC
>TRBJ1-5|-|TRBV21-1|-
CASSKDGRGHDQPQHF
TGTGCCAGCAGCAAAGATGGCAGGGGGCATGATCAGCCCCAGCATTTT
>TRBJ2-1|once|TRBV10-1|-
CASSVGTFPYNEQFF
TGCGCCAGCAGCGTGGGGACTTTTCCCTACAATGAGCAGTTCTTC
>TRBJ2-7|-|TRBV2|-
CASSEALWYEQYF
TGTGCCAGCAGTGAAGCGCTTTGGTACGAGCAGTACTTC
>TRBJ2-7|-|TRBV7-2|-
CASSLVLASPSYEQYF
TGTGCCAGCAGCTTAGTCTTGGCTAGCCCCTCCTACGAGCAGTACTTC
>TRBJ2-3|-|TRBV6-5|-
CASSYTGGTGDTQYF
TGTGCCAGCAGTTATACAGGAGGGACGGGAGATACGCAGTATTTT
>TRBJ1-1|-|TRBV9|-
CASSVGVLTEAFF
TGTGCCAGCAGCGTCGGGGTTCTCACTGAAGCTTTCTTT
>TRBJ2-5|-|TRBV18|-
CASSPVVGETQYF
TGTGCCAGCTCACCAGTGGTTGGGGAGACCCAGTACTTC
>TRBJ2-7|-|TRBV29-1|-
CSVEGGHPYEQYF
TGCAGCGTTGAGGGGGGTCATCCCTACGAGCAGTACTTC
>TRBJ2-7|-|TRBV2|TRBD1
CASRKPGQGAGEQYF
TGTGCCAGCCGGAAACCGGGACAGGGGGCTGGAGAGCAGTACTTC
>TRBJ2-5|once|TRBV28|-
CASSLFGLTVEETQYF
TGTGCCAGCAGTTTATTTGGACTAACAGTGGAAGAGACCCAGTACTTC
>TRBJ2-3|-|TRBV10-3|-
CAISGEYGSTDTQYF
TGTGCCATCAGTGGTGAATACGGAAGCACAGATACGCAGTATTTT
>TRBJ2-3|-|TRBV27|-
CASSGSGGPADTQYF
TGTGCCAGCAGTGGGAGTGGGGGGCCAGCAGATACGCAGTATTTT
>TRBJ2-4|-|TRBV7-9|-
CASSSTSPVPGLQLYIQYF
TGTGCCAGCAGCTCCACCTCACCCGTGCCGGGGTTACAGTTGTACATTCAGTACTTC
>TRBJ2-3|-|TRBV27|TRBD2
CASSPSAGERTDTQYF
TGTGCCAGCAGCCCCTCCGCGGGGGAGCGCACAGATACGCAGTATTTT
>TRBJ2-7|-|TRBV6-1|-
CASSEAGPEQYF
TGTGCCAGCAGTGAAGCAGGGCCCGAGCAGTACTTC
>TRBJ1-6|-|TRBV4-3|-
CASSQAMDNSPLHF
TGCGCCAGCAGCCAAGCAATGGATAATTCACCCCTCCACTTT
>TRBJ2-1|-|TRBV4-1|TRBD1
CASSQAGGTTGKNNEQFF
TGCGCCAGCAGCCAAGCAGGAGGCACGACAGGGAAGAACAATGAGCAGTTCTTC
>TRBJ2-7|-|TRBV5-4|-
CASSLGTTYEQYF
TGTGCCAGCAGCTTGGGTACCACCTACGAGCAGTACTTC
>TRBJ2-7|once|TRBV5-1|TRBD2
CASRVWTSGYEQYF
TGCGCCAGCAGAGTTTGGACTAGCGGCTACGAGCAGTACTTC
>TRBJ1-2|-|TRBV5-1|-
CASSPGTAVYGYTF
TGCGCCAGCAGCCCCGGGACCGCCGTCTATGGCTACACCTTC
>TRBJ2-6|-|TRBV6-5|-
CASSYDSTGANVLTF
TGTGCCAGCAGTTACGACAGTACTGGGGCCAACGTCCTGACTTTC
>TRBJ1-4|-|TRBV9|-
CASSVAWGPNEKLFF
TGTGCCAGCAGCGTAGCCTGGGGTCCTAATGAAAAACTGTTTTTT
>TRBJ1-1|-|TRBV5-1|-
CASSLAGVRTEAFF
TGCGCCAGCAGCTTGGCAGGGGTAAGAACTGAAGCTTTCTTT
>TRBJ1-1|-|TRBV4-1|-
CASSGGEGWWTEAFF
TGCGCCAGCAGCGGGGGGGAGGGGTGGTGGACTGAAGCTTTCTTT
>TRBJ2-1|-|TRBV11-2|TRBD2
CASSYDAGLAANEQFF
TGTGCCAGCAGCTACGACGCTGGACTAGCAGCCAATGAGCAGTTCTTC
>TRBJ1-1|-|TRBV29-1|-
CSVWGNGGTEAFF
TGCAGCGTTTGGGGGAATGGGGGCACTGAAGCTTTCTTT
>TRBJ1-2|-|TRBV30|-
CAWSVKDRGVYGYTF
TGTGCCTGGAGTGTAAAGGATAGGGGCGTCTATGGCTACACCTTC
>TRBJ2-3|-|TRBV6-5|-
CASSYGTASTDTQYF
TGTGCCAGCAGTTACGGCACGGCTAGCACAGATACGCAGTATTTT
>TRBJ2-7|many|TRBV6-5|-
CASSKQLSYEQYF
TGTGCCAGCAGTAAACAACTGTCGTACGAGCAGTACTTC
>TRBJ2-7|many|TRBV6-5|-
CASSWDSRAYEQYF
TGTGCCAGCAGCTGGGACTCCCGGGCCTACGAGCAGTACTTC
>TRBJ2-3|-|TRBV29-1|-
CSVTSTDTQYF
TGCAGCGTCACTAGCACAGATACGCAGTATTTT
>TRBJ2-7|-|TRBV21-1|-
CASSAPGSSNYEQYF
TGTGCCAGCAGCGCACCGGGAAGCAGTAACTACGAGCAGTACTTC
>TRBJ2-7|few|TRBV5-6|TRBD2
CASSLRASGRSYEQYF
TGTGCCAGCAGCTTAAGGGCTAGCGGGAGATCCTACGAGCAGTACTTC
>TRBJ2-3|-|TRBV7-8|TRBD2
CASSFGTTLATDTQYF
TGTGCCAGCAGCTTCGGGACTACCCTGGCCACAGATACGCAGTATTTT
>TRBJ2-5|-|TRBV27|-
CASSLSGLGGETQYF
TGTGCCAGCAGTTTATCAGGCCTAGGGGGAGAGACCCAGTACTTC
>TRBJ1-1|-|TRBV5-1|-
CASSLGSWGMNTEAFF
TGCGCCAGCAGCTTGGGGAGCTGGGGAATGAACACTGAAGCTTTCTTT
>TRBJ1-1|-|TRBV4-2|-
CASSQGSRRNTEAFF
TGTGCCAGCAGCCAAGGGTCCCGCAGGAACACTGAAGCTTTCTTT
>TRBJ2-5|-|TRBV27|-
CASSFGPGQETQYF
TGTGCCAGCAGTTTTGGACCGGGGCAAGAGACCCAGTACTTC
>TRBJ2-1|-|TRBV27|-
CASSFIFNQGSYNEQFF
TGTGCCAGCAGTTTTATATTCAATCAGGGGTCCTACAATGAGCAGTTCTTC